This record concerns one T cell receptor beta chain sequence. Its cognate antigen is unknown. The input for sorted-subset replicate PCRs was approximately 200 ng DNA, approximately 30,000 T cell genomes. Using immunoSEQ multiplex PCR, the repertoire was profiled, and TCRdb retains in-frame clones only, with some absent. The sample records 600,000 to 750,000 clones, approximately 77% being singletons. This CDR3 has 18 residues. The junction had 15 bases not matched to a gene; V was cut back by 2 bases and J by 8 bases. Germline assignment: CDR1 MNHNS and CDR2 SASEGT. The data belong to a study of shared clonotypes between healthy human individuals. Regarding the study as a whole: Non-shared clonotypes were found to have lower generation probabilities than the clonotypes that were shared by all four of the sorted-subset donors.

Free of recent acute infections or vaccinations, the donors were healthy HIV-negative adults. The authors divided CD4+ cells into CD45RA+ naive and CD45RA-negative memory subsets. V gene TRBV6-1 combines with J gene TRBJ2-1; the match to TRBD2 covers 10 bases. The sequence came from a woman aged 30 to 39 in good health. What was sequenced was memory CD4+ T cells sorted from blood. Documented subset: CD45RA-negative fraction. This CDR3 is CASSEYSAASGSLHEQFF. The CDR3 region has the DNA TGTGCCAGCAGTGAATATTCCGCGGCTAGCGGGAGTCTCCATGAGCAGTTCTTC.